This T cell receptor (beta chain) was captured in a study of blood T cells in healthy people across ages. A word on this clonotype: The antigen remains undetermined.

The trim removed 5 bases at V and 3 bases at J, leaving 9 bases unmatched. The CDR3 is 14 amino acids. Germline-derived CDR1 and CDR2 are SQVTM and ANQGSEA. Findings of the study overall: A roughly linear age-dependent decrease characterized TCR beta diversity per million T cells.

Primed by a sample-barcoded 5' primer and a J-beta primer mix, a second PCR proceeded for about 6 to 12 cycles. One entry per CDR3 protein, called by TCRdb with MiXCR from the 5' RACE reads. This table has 1,500,000 or so distinct CDR3 sequences, roughly two fifths appearing once. The rearrangement links TRBV29-1 to TRBJ1-1; 7 positions agree with TRBD1. The sample was blood. This clonotype was obtained from a woman younger than 30 in good health. CDR3 DNA sequence: TGCAGCGTTCTCGACAGGGCCAAAGACACTGAAGCTTTCTTT. Its translation is CSVLDRAKDTEAFF.